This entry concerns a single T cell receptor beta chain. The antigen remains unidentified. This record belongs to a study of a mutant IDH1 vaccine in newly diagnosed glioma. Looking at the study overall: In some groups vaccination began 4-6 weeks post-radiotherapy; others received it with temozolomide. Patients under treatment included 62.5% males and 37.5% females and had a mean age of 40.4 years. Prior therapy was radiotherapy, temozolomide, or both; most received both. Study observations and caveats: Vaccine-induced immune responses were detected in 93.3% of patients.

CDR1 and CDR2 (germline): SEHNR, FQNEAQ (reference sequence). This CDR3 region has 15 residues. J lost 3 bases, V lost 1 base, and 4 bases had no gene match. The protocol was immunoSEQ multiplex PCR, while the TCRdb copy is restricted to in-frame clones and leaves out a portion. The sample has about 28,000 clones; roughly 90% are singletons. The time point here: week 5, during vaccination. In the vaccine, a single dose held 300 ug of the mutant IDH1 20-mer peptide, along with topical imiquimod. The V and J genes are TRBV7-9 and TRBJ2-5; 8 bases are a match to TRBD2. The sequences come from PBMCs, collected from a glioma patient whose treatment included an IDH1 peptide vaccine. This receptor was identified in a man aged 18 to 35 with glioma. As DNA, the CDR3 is TGTGCCAGCAGCTTAGGCGGTAGCGGGAAAGAGACCCAGTACTTC. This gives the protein CASSLGGSGKETQYF.